These T cell receptor beta chains were read from a single sample in a study of cytomegalovirus exposure and HLA in healthy donors. Measured with immunoSEQ multiplex PCR; TCRdb has only the in-frame clones, and not every one. The sample shows roughly 200,000 clones, 65% to 90% of them seen only once. Source material: PBMCs. All receptors derive from a woman aged 30 to 39 in good health and CMV-seronegative. The CDR3 runs from the conserved cysteine through the conserved F or W. A D gene is named only where the DNA matches it firmly. Clone size is stated in some rows and not others, as once, few, many or a class when expanded.

d_call clone_size j_call v_call cdr3_aa
TRBD2 NA TRBJ2-1 TRBV2 CASSEGDSGSRNEQFF
TRBD2 NA TRBJ2-1 TRBV25-1 CASSEASGGYNEQFF
NA NA TRBJ2-3 TRBV25-1 CASSPRGTSTDTQYF
TRBD1 NA TRBJ1-1 TRBV6-1 CASLRDRNTEAFF
NA NA TRBJ2-7 TRBV29-1 CSVEGRGDEQYF
NA once TRBJ1-1 TRBV30 CAWSVQQYTEAFF
NA NA TRBJ1-1 TRBV10-3 CAISGGVEAFF
NA NA TRBJ2-5 TRBV11-2 CASSPEAVGETQYF
NA NA TRBJ2-7 TRBV18 CASSPGRASYEQYF
TRBD2 few TRBJ2-1 TRBV14 CASSQVNTSGSNEQFF
TRBD1 NA TRBJ1-5 TRBV6-1 CASKQTGGSAQHF
TRBD1 NA TRBJ2-7 TRBV6-6 CASSYPDRGKHEQYF
NA NA TRBJ2-7 TRBV4-1 CASSHGGGSYEQYF
TRBD2 NA TRBJ2-1 TRBV7-3 CASRLAGNNEQFF
TRBD1 NA TRBJ2-1 TRBV27 CASSLLGSWQAKTGDSYNEQFF
NA NA TRBJ2-3 TRBV27 CASSLVRTDTQYF
NA NA TRBJ2-7 TRBV19 CASSIQGTPYEQYF
NA NA TRBJ1-1 TRBV29-1 CSAGGGPNTEAFF
NA NA TRBJ2-5 TRBV7-6 CASSSSYQETQYF
TRBD1 NA TRBJ2-7 TRBV6-5 CASSYSGTEYEQYF
TRBD2 NA TRBJ2-1 TRBV10-1 CASSVSLAGENEQFF
NA NA TRBJ1-5 TRBV18 CASSPPGVGQPQHF
TRBD1 NA TRBJ2-7 TRBV2 CASSPTWDRSVGEQYF
NA NA TRBJ2-7 TRBV5-5 CASSFTLSDSEAYEQYF
TRBD2 NA TRBJ2-7 TRBV7-8 CASSLPLGGTGTYEQYF
NA NA TRBJ2-2 TRBV5-1 CASSGLLPGTGELFF
TRBD2 NA TRBJ2-3 TRBV7-9 CASSILTSADTQYF
NA NA TRBJ2-2 TRBV5-4 CASSLASLASNTGELFF
TRBD1 NA TRBJ2-7 TRBV5-1 CASSSTPGQSTSYEQYF
TRBD2 NA TRBJ2-7 TRBV30 CALKRGFSYEQYF
NA NA TRBJ2-3 TRBV18 CASSPNDIRLERSIF
NA NA TRBJ1-2 TRBV6-5 CASSYKETANYGYTF
NA NA TRBJ1-2 TRBV5-8 CASSFFLRGTQGYTF
TRBD1 NA TRBJ2-4 TRBV27 CASSPGGFPWNIQYF
TRBD2 NA TRBJ2-2 TRBV19 CASSIASGGGLTGELFF